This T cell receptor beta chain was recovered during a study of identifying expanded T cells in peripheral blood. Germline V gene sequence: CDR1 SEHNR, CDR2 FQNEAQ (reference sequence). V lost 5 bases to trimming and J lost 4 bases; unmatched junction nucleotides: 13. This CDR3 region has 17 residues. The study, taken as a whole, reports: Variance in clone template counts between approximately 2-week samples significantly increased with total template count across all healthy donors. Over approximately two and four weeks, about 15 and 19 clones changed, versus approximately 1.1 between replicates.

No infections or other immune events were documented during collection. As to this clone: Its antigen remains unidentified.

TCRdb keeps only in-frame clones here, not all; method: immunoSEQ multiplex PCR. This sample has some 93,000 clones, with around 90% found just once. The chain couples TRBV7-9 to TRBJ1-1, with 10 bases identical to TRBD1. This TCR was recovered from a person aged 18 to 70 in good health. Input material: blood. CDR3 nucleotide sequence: TGTGCCAGCAGCATACACCGGGACAGGGGTAGAGGCACTGAAGCTTTCTTT. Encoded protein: CASSIHRDRGRGTEAFF.